These 18 T cell receptor beta chains came from one sample sequenced in a study of shared clonotypes between healthy human individuals. As defined, naive CD8 cells were CD45RO-negative and positively selected for CCR7, with terminally differentiated effector memory CD45RA+ cells excluded. Libraries were prepared by immunoSEQ multiplex PCR; TCRdb keeps only in-frame clonotypes and omits some of them. The table shows about 2.2 million clones, with around 93% occurring only once. The sequencing sample was made of naive CD8+ T cells from PBMCs. The receptors come from a man aged 18 to 30 in good health. Some clones in this sample may be carry-over from other donors' samples.

V gene TRBV4-3 combines with J gene TRBJ2-1, with a weak D call TRBD2 (6 bases). V lost 0 bases, J lost 4 bases, and 13 bases lay in between. The CDR3 loop spans 16 amino acids. Germline V gene lookup returns CDR1 LGHNA and CDR2 YSLEER. The CDR3 loop is CASSQETGSVYNEQFF. The CDR3 DNA is TGCGCCAGCAGCCAAGAAACCGGGAGTGTATACAATGAGCAGTTCTTC.

The chain has TRBV29-1 and TRBJ2-7; a possible D gene is TRBD1 (6 bases). Trimming removed 6 bases from V and 0 bases from J, with 18 bases in between. The CDR3 spans 15 residues. CDR1 and CDR2 (germline): SQVTM, ANQGSEA. The chain's CDR3 is CSVLTGSGASYEQYF. The CDR3 DNA reads as TGCAGCGTACTGACAGGCAGTGGAGCCTCCTACGAGCAGTACTTC.

The V gene is TRBV9, the J gene TRBJ2-2; 8 bases are shared with TRBD1. V was pared by 3 bases and J by 1 base, with 5 bases of the junction left unmatched. The CDR3 sequence is 16 residues long. Germline CDR1 SGDLS, CDR2 YYNGEE. The CDR3 bases are TGTGCCAGCAGCGCCTGGGGGACAGGGAACACCGGGGAGCTGTTTTTT. Its protein is CASSAWGTGNTGELFF.

The rearrangement joins TRBV19 to TRBJ1-2; D is uncertain. This CDR3 is 16 amino acids long. Germline V CDR1 and CDR2: LNHDA, SQIVND (reference sequence). V lost 0 bases and J 5 bases, leaving 16 bases between the germline ends. CDR3: CASSIDLETLPYGYTF. In nucleotides, the CDR3 is TGTGCCAGTAGTATAGATCTCGAGACACTACCGTATGGCTACACCTTC.

V is TRBV13 and J is TRBJ1-2; the D is unclear. Deletions cut 5 bases from V and 0 bases from J, with 13 bases between. CDR1 and CDR2 from the germline V gene are PRHDT and FYEKMQ (reference sequence). The CDR3 extends over 15 amino acids. CDR3: CASSRSRNPNYGYTF. For the CDR3, the DNA is TGTGCCAGCAGCCGCAGTCGGAACCCTAACTATGGCTACACCTTC.

The V and J genes are TRBV6-1 and TRBJ2-7; TRBD2 is a possible D gene (6 bases). The V gene lost 5 bases and the J gene lost 4 bases, with 15 bases spanning the gap. The CDR3 covers 14 residues. The germline V gene has CDR1 MNHNS and CDR2 SASEGT. The DNA of the CDR3 is TGTGCCAGCAGTCCACCGGGACTCCCATACGAGCAGTACTTC. It is translated as CASSPPGLPYEQYF.

The rearrangement uses TRBV27 and TRBJ2-7, with D tentatively TRBD1 (6 bases). This CDR3 has 14 residues. Per the germline V gene, CDR1 is MNHEY and CDR2 is SMNVEV (reference sequence). The ends were cut back, 5 bases at V and 7 bases at J, with 18 bases in the middle. The CDR3 spells CASSTRDTESEQYF. The CDR3 region has the DNA TGTGCCAGCAGTACCCGGGACACGGAGAGTGAGCAGTACTTC.

V usage is TRBV15 and J usage is TRBJ1-1; D unclear. The CDR3 loop spans 13 amino acids. CDR1 and CDR2 from the germline V gene are LNHNV and YYDKDF (reference sequence). V was trimmed by 7 bases and J by 0 bases, leaving 9 bases between them. This CDR3 reads CATKPGMNTEAFF. The CDR3 DNA sequence: TGTGCCACCAAGCCGGGCATGAACACTGAAGCTTTCTTT.

V is TRBV28 and J is TRBJ1-5; perhaps TRBD1 as D (5 bases). The germline gives CDR1 MDHEN, CDR2 SYDVKM. This CDR3 contains 14 residues. CDR3 DNA sequence: TGTGCAGCAGGTAAACAGGTCCTCCATCAGCCCCAGCATTTT. Residues: CAAGKQVLHQPQHF.

The CDR3 loop reads CASKVGTGYNEQYF. The CDR3 region has the DNA TGTGCCAGTAAGGTGGGCACAGGGTACAACGAGCAGTACTTC. The chain combines TRBV19 with TRBJ2-7; tentative D call: TRBD1 (6 bases). V lost 7 bases and J lost 5, with 18 bases in between. Looked up from germline, CDR1 is LNHDA and CDR2 is SQIVND (reference sequence). This CDR3 comprises 14 residues.

About this clone: The same CDR3 also results from other DNA sequences found in this sample. The chain links TRBV10-3 to TRBJ2-7; D unclear. The length of the CDR3 is 11 residues. V was trimmed by 0 bases and J by 6 bases, leaving 3 bases between them. In germline, CDR1 is ENHRY, CDR2 SYGVKD. CDR3 DNA sequence: TGTGCCATCAGTGAGTCGGCCGAGCAGTACTTC. Translated: CAISESAEQYF.

V usage is TRBV7-9 and J usage is TRBJ2-2, with 8 bases lining up with TRBD1. The CDR3 contains 16 residues. The V gene end was trimmed by 4 bases and the J gene end by 3 bases; junction bases not matched to a gene: 7. Germline V CDR1 and CDR2: SEHNR, FQNEAQ (reference sequence). The CDR3 nucleotides read TGTGCCAGCAGCTCCCCGGACAGGGTAGACACCGGGGAGCTGTTTTTT. Protein product: CASSSPDRVDTGELFF.

The chain is built from TRBV28 and TRBJ1-4, with unresolved D. Germline V gene data show CDR1 as MDHEN and CDR2 as SYDVKM. The CDR3 extends over 14 amino acids. Trimming removed 4 bases at V and 5 bases at J, with 11 bases between. Here the CDR3 reads CASSSPPVNEKLFF. In DNA, the CDR3 is TGTGCCAGCAGTTCCCCCCCCGTCAATGAAAAACTGTTTTTT.

V gene TRBV27 combines with J gene TRBJ1-1; D might be TRBD1 (5 bases). The germline CDR1 and CDR2 sequences are MNHEY and SMNVEV (reference sequence). Between the trimmed V and J ends, which lost 10 bases and 6 bases, there was a span of 12 bases. This CDR3 contains 11 residues. The CDR3 DNA sequence: TGTGCCACCCGTTGGGGCGCTGAAGCTTTCTTT. Its translation: CATRWGAEAFF.

This clone was seen a single time. J is TRBJ1-1 and V is TRBV29-1; D gene ambiguous. This CDR3 comprises 10 residues. The germline CDR1 and CDR2 sequences are SQVTM and ANQGSEA. V lost 6 bases and J 5 bases, leaving 7 bases between the germline ends. The CDR3 loop is CSVTDTEAFF. The CDR3 bases are TGCAGCGTAACTGATACTGAAGCTTTCTTT.

A single count supports this clone. V and J are TRBV6-6 and TRBJ2-5, with D possibly TRBD1 on 6 matching bases. There are 14 residues in the CDR3. The V gene's germline CDR1 is MNHNY and CDR2 SVGAGI (reference sequence). V lost 2 bases to trimming and J lost 5 bases, with 12 bases between them. The CDR3 loop is CASSYAGGLETQYF. DNA of the CDR3: TGTGCCAGCAGTTACGCTGGGGGCTTGGAGACCCAGTACTTC.

The V gene is TRBV6-5, the J gene TRBJ2-7; D call uncertain. V dropped 6 bases and J dropped 7 bases, with 10 bases sitting between them. Germline CDR1 is MNHEY and CDR2 is SVGAGI. This CDR3 has 11 amino acids. The CDR3 here is CASRLGWEQYF. Here the CDR3 DNA reads TGTGCCAGCAGACTTGGGTGGGAGCAGTACTTC.

About this clone itself: The sample holds other DNA sequences that translate to the same CDR3. The J gene is TRBJ2-7, the V gene TRBV18; TRBD1 aligns across 10 bases. CDR1 and CDR2 (germline): KGHSH, LQKENI. With V trimmed by 3 bases and J by 3 bases, 5 bases remained unmatched. This CDR3 has 15 residues. The CDR3 DNA sequence: TGTGCCAGCTCACCTCCAGGACAGGGGGTCTACGAGCAGTACTTC. Translating gives CASSPPGQGVYEQYF. Supplemented by reference TRBV18 and TRBJ2-7, the full variable domain reads NAGVMQNPRHLVRRRGQEARLRCSPMKGHSHVYWYRQLPEEGLKFMVYLQKENIIDESGMPKERFSAEFPKEGPSILRIQQVVRGDSAAYFCASSPPGQGVYEQYFGPGTRLTVT.